The present T cell receptor beta chain was sequenced within a study of early T cells in non-severe SARS-CoV-2 infection. Across the whole study: RNA in bulk from unsorted whole blood was sequenced, and chains were unpaired.

This clonotype was observed once. Germline V gene data show CDR1 as PRHDT and CDR2 as FYEKMQ (reference sequence). This CDR3 spans 12 amino acids. V dropped 0 bases and J dropped 7 bases, with 4 bases sitting between them. From the 5' RACE reads, TCRdb called clonotypes with MiXCR, one entry per CDR3 protein. The table lists 60,000 to 75,000 distinct CDR3 sequences, 10% to 15% of them singletons. The chain has TRBV13 and TRBJ2-1; D is unclear. This TCR came from an adult who was a healthcare worker with PCR-confirmed SARS-CoV-2 infection or an uninfected control (not recorded which). Sequenced material: whole blood. The CDR3: CASSLGLNEQFF. CDR3 bases: TGTGCCAGCAGCTTAGGCCTGAATGAGCAGTTCTTC.